This T cell receptor beta chain was captured in a study of blood T cell repertoires in COVID-19. CDR1 is SGDLS, CDR2 YYNGEE, per germline. Trimming cost V 2 bases and J 1 base; bases outside gene matches: 7. The CDR3 contains 16 residues. Repertoires were generated with immunoSEQ multiplex PCR, while TCRdb's copy carries only in-frame clones and drops some. The sample holds approximately 65,000 clones; 89% are singletons and the top ten take almost 5%. Material for sequencing was peripheral blood. The receptor was derived from a woman aged 50 to 65 with active COVID-19. The J gene is TRBJ1-1, the V gene TRBV9; 8 bases match TRBD1. CDR3 protein: CASSVGQGSTNTEAFF. CDR3 nucleotides: TGTGCCAGCAGCGTTGGACAGGGAAGTACGAACACTGAAGCTTTCTTT.